Following are 14 T cell receptor beta chains from one sample sequenced in a study of memory CD4+ T cells and cytomegalovirus serostatus. The sort gate was single viable CD3+CD4+CD8-CD45RO+ cells for memory CD4+ T cells. Assay: immunoSEQ multiplex PCR; the TCRdb copy retains only in-frame clones and omits some. The table includes 50,000 to 65,000 clones, about 80% detected once. The source material was memory CD4+ T cells from blood. The receptors derive from an adult in good health and CMV-seropositive.

The genes are TRBV5-6 and TRBJ2-5; D perhaps matches TRBD2 (6 bases). Trimming cost V 4 bases and J 4 bases, with 23 bases left between them. CDR1 and CDR2 (germline): SGHDT, YYEEEE. The CDR3 loop spans 17 amino acids. CDR3 amino acids: CASSPSGTRSAGETQYF. CDR3 sequence (DNA): TGTGCCAGCAGCCCCTCTGGGACTCGTAGTGCCGGAGAGACCCAGTACTTC.

V usage is TRBV6-1 and J usage is TRBJ1-2; 10 positions match TRBD1. CDR1 MNHNS and CDR2 SASEGT come from the germline V gene. Trimming took 5 bases from V and 8 from J; bases not matched to a gene: 11. The CDR3 extends over 15 amino acids. The CDR3 is CASSTRQGAWGGYTF. The CDR3 nucleotides read TGTGCCAGCAGTACCCGACAGGGGGCATGGGGAGGCTACACCTTC.

J is TRBJ2-7 and V is TRBV5-8, with D perhaps matching TRBD2 (6 bases). The V and J ends lost 4 bases and 4 bases respectively, with 21 bases between them. The CDR3 is made up of 16 amino acids. Germline CDR1 SGHTS, CDR2 YDEGEE. The CDR3 here is CASSPTGTLGGYEQYF. As DNA, the CDR3 is TGTGCCAGCAGCCCAACTGGCACACTTGGAGGGTACGAGCAGTACTTC.

The chain couples TRBV5-1 to TRBJ2-5; D gene unclear. CDR1 and CDR2 (germline): SGHRS, YFSETQ. This CDR3 has 16 amino acids. The V end was cut by 3 bases, the J end by 5 bases, with 20 bases between. The DNA of the CDR3 is TGCGCCAGCAGCTCGAGTTTTACCGGGCGCACGGAGACCCAGTACTTC. This gives the protein CASSSSFTGRTETQYF.

The chain carries TRBV7-2 and TRBJ2-3, with 9 bases identical to TRBD2. V shed 8 bases and J 0 bases; nucleotides not matched to a gene: 6. This CDR3 is 15 amino acids long. The germline V gene encodes CDR1 SGHTA and CDR2 FQGNSA. The CDR3 sequence is CASALAGLSTDTQYF. The CDR3 DNA is TGTGCCAGCGCCCTAGCGGGACTTAGCACAGATACGCAGTATTTT. The full variable domain, in which reference TRBV7-2 and TRBJ2-3 provide the parts outside the CDR3, is GAGVSQSPSNKVTEKGKDVELRCDPISGHTALYWYRQSLGQGLEFLIYFQGNSAPDKSGLPSDRFSAERTGGSVSTLTIQRTQQEDSAVYLCASALAGLSTDTQYFGPGTRLTVL.

J is TRBJ2-1 and V is TRBV5-1; 10 bases are shared with TRBD2. This CDR3 spans 17 amino acids. Trimming took 4 bases from V and 0 from J; bases not matched to a gene: 7. Germline CDR1 reads SGHRS; CDR2 reads YFSETQ. CDR3 amino acids: CASSEAASGSSYNEQFF. The CDR3 nucleotides read TGCGCCAGCAGCGAGGCGGCTAGCGGGAGCTCCTACAATGAGCAGTTCTTC.

The chain recombines TRBV5-1 with TRBJ2-2; no clear D gene. V was trimmed by 0 bases and J by 7 bases, leaving 4 bases between them. The CDR3 loop spans 12 amino acids. Germline V gives CDR1 SGHRS, CDR2 YFSETQ. The CDR3 DNA reads as TGCGCCAGCAGCTTGGGAGGCGGGGAGCTGTTTTTT. Amino acids: CASSLGGGELFF.

V usage is TRBV6-6 and J usage is TRBJ2-2, with 8 bases aligning to TRBD2. Germline assignment: CDR1 MNHNY and CDR2 SVGAGI (reference sequence). This CDR3 is 15 amino acids long. With V trimmed by 8 bases and J by 2 bases, 7 bases remained unmatched. The CDR3 protein is CASGSGTLNTGELFF. In DNA, the CDR3 is TGTGCCAGCGGTAGCGGGACACTAAACACCGGGGAGCTGTTTTTT.

The CDR3 bases are TGTGCCAGCAGTGTCCGGGGATATGGCTACACCTTC. Translated: CASSVRGYGYTF. The J gene is TRBJ1-2, the V gene TRBV6-5; no clear D. V lost 5 bases and J 5 bases, leaving 9 bases between the germline ends. CDR3 length: 12 amino acids. Germline V gene sequence: CDR1 MNHEY, CDR2 SVGAGI.

This chain links TRBV28 with TRBJ2-2, with 10 bases identical to TRBD1. This CDR3 is 14 amino acids long. Germline trimming cut 7 bases from V and 6 bases from J; bases unmatched to any gene: 5. Germline V gene data show CDR1 as MDHEN and CDR2 as SYDVKM. In DNA form, the CDR3 reads TGTGCCAGCACAGTGACAGGGGGCTCCGGGGAGCTGTTTTTT. Translating it yields CASTVTGGSGELFF.

The chain is built from TRBV19 and TRBJ1-2; TRBD1 aligns across 7 bases. Trimming took 6 bases from V and 3 from J; bases not matched to a gene: 1. The CDR3 loop spans 12 amino acids. Germline CDR1 and CDR2: LNHDA and SQIVND (reference sequence). CDR3 DNA sequence: TGTGCCAGTAGGGGACAGCACTATGGCTACACCTTC. Protein: CASRGQHYGYTF.

This rearrangement joins TRBV6-5 to TRBJ2-4; the D gene is possibly TRBD2 (6 bases). V was trimmed by 6 bases and J by 7 bases, leaving 13 bases between them. Germline assignment: CDR1 MNHEY and CDR2 SVGAGI. This CDR3 contains 13 residues. The CDR3 DNA reads as TGTGCCAGCAGAACCGGGGGTTTCAACATTCAGTACTTC. Amino acids: CASRTGGFNIQYF.

The rearrangement joins TRBV4-2 to TRBJ2-7; 9 positions agree with TRBD1. CDR1 and CDR2 from the germline V gene are LGHNA and YNFKEQ. The CDR3 consists of 16 residues. V trimming: 0 bases; J trimming: 6 bases; junction bases outside the gene matches: 9. The CDR3 sequence: CASSQDARTGVGEQYF. In DNA, the CDR3 is TGTGCCAGCAGCCAAGATGCCCGGACAGGGGTCGGCGAGCAGTACTTC.

The chain links TRBV28 to TRBJ2-7; the D is unclear. Germline CDR1 reads MDHEN; CDR2 reads SYDVKM. CDR3 length: 12 amino acids. Trimming left V 2 bases short and J 6 bases short, with 8 bases between. The DNA for the CDR3 is TGTGCCAGCAGTTTACGGAGAATCGAGCAGTACTTC. Residues: CASSLRRIEQYF.